This TCR beta chain was identified in a study of T cells in Graves' hyperthyroidism and ophthalmopathy. The overall study: Pretreatment peripheral blood was obtained at initial diagnosis.

In its sample, this clonotype was seen many times. Antigen: not known. Based on clinical symptoms, serum thyroxine and TRAb, thyroid ultrasound and orbital computed tomography, diagnoses were reached. Amplification targeted TCR beta CDR3 regions from RNA transcripts. First-round RT-PCR targeting the TCR CDR3 was performed with the HTBI primer set. MiXCR, applied by TCRdb to the multiplex PCR reads, yields one record per CDR3 protein. Here the sample spans under 250,000 distinct CDR3 sequences, around 26% being singletons. Study findings and constraints: The model forecast ophthalmopathy, anticipating it by a median around 6.4 months before onset. Appearing also in blood were most of the thyroid clonotypes expanded above 0.001.

The CDR3 has 15 amino acids. Unmatched junction bases numbered 5, after V lost 5 bases and J lost 4 bases. CDR1 MNHEY and CDR2 SVGAGI come from the germline V gene. V is TRBV6-5 and J is TRBJ2-2; 9 bases are shared with TRBD1. This receptor was taken from a middle-aged woman with Graves' ophthalmopathy. The sample consisted of blood. CDR3 coding DNA: TGTGCCAGCAGTCTACAGGGGGCGGTCACCGGGGAGCTGTTTTTT. Translation: CASSLQGAVTGELFF.